These 23 T cell receptor beta chains originate from one sample sequenced in a study of spatial heterogeneity in lung cancer. Time point reported: sample taken at primary tumor resection. Whole RNA, which was extracted from tumor, nontumor lung tissue or frozen PBMC, was sequenced without any cell sorting. MiXCR, run by TCRdb on the 5' RACE reads, gives a single entry per CDR3 protein. Found here are about 23,000 distinct CDR3 sequences, about 4.5% of them singletons; the top ten hold 4.5% to 6.5%. The source was PBMCs, collected at surgery. The receptors shown here come from a male donor with early-stage non-small cell lung cancer.

There are many counts of this clonotype. The chain employs TRBV20-1 and TRBJ1-5; D gene uncertain. The CDR3 covers 11 residues. Trimming removed 3 bases at V and 4 bases at J, with 4 bases between. Germline lookup yields CDR1 DFQATT and CDR2 SNEGSKA (reference sequence). CDR3 amino acids: CSASINQPQHF. The CDR3 DNA reads as TGCAGTGCTAGTATTAATCAGCCCCAGCATTTT.

This clonotype was seen at least ten times. The V and J genes are TRBV9 and TRBJ2-1; 11 nucleotides line up with TRBD2. CDR1 and CDR2 (germline): SGDLS, YYNGEE. Trimming cost V 5 bases and J 9 bases; bases outside gene matches: 10. The CDR3 extends over 15 amino acids. CDR3 sequence: CASRRYSGGAGEQFF. The CDR3 bases are TGTGCCAGCAGACGTTATAGCGGGGGGGCTGGTGAGCAGTTCTTC.

This clonotype was recorded at least ten times. The chain is built from TRBV7-9 and TRBJ2-7; 7 bases agree with TRBD2. This CDR3 is 15 amino acids long. V gave up 0 bases and J gave up 5 bases; unmatched junction bases: 7. The germline gives CDR1 SEHNR, CDR2 FQNEAQ (reference sequence). Here the CDR3 DNA reads TGTGCCAGCAGCTTAGCTGGCGGGAGTCGAAACGAGCAGTACTTC. Amino acids: CASSLAGGSRNEQYF.

This clonotype appeared many times. The chain couples TRBV7-2 to TRBJ1-5; 7 bases fit TRBD1. The CDR3 runs 17 residues. Germline CDR1 and CDR2: SGHTA and FQGNSA. The J segment lost 0 bases and the V segment lost 5 bases, leaving 10 bases of the junction unmatched. The DNA for the CDR3 is TGTGCCAGCAGCGCACATACAGGGGTGAATAGCAATCAGCCCCAGCATTTT. Protein: CASSAHTGVNSNQPQHF.

This clonotype was observed at least ten times. The chain recombines TRBV12-3 or TRBV12-4 with TRBJ2-1; 7 bases agree with TRBD1. V lost 6 bases and J lost 4; bases outside the gene matches: 3. The CDR3 totals 13 residues. CDR3 sequence reads: CASRRDSYNEQFF. In DNA form, the CDR3 reads TGTGCCAGCAGACGGGACAGTTACAATGAGCAGTTCTTC.

This clonotype is labeled medium-sized. V usage is TRBV28 and J usage is TRBJ2-3, with D maybe TRBD1 (5 bases). This CDR3 has 13 residues. Germline V gene lookup returns CDR1 MDHEN and CDR2 SYDVKM. The ends were cut back, 3 bases at V and 6 bases at J, with 10 bases in the middle. This CDR3 reads CASSLEKGDTQYF. CDR3 bases: TGTGCCAGCAGTTTGGAGAAGGGGGATACGCAGTATTTT. Full variable domain (rest looked up from reference TRBV28 and TRBJ2-3): DVKVTQSSRYLVKRTGEKVFLECVQDMDHENMFWYRQDPGLGLRLIYFSYDVKMKEKGDIPEGYSVSREKKERFSLILESASTNQTSMYLCASSLEKGDTQYFGPGTRLTVL.

This clonotype is medium-sized within its sample. The chain carries TRBV20-1 and TRBJ2-7; TRBD2 matches 11 bases. CDR3 length: 13 residues. With 6 bases clipped from V and 3 bases from J, the junction kept 4 bases outside the gene matches. Germline V CDR1 and CDR2: DFQATT, SNEGSKA (reference sequence). The CDR3 DNA reads as TGCAGTGCCACGACTAGCGGGATCTACGAGCAGTACTTC. Translating it yields CSATTSGIYEQYF.

This clonotype showed up many times. The chain has TRBV7-2 and TRBJ1-6; D is unclear. The CDR3 spans 14 residues. V gave up 4 bases and J gave up 8 bases, with 12 bases separating them. The germline V gene encodes CDR1 SGHTA and CDR2 FQGNSA. The chain's CDR3 is CASSSRGVDSPLHF. CDR3 sequence (DNA): TGTGCCAGCAGCTCCCGCGGAGTAGATTCACCCCTCCACTTT.

This clonotype was counted ten times or more. V and J are TRBV6-5 and TRBJ1-1, with D maybe TRBD1 (5 bases). V was shortened by 4 bases and J by 10 bases, with 10 bases between the two germline ends. The length of the CDR3 is 11 residues. Per germline, CDR1 MNHEY and CDR2 SVGAGI. CDR3 protein: CASSSRATAFF. The CDR3 nucleotides read TGTGCCAGCAGTTCCAGGGCGACAGCTTTCTTT.

This clonotype has just a few counts. The CDR3 DNA is TGTGCCAGCAGCGTAGCGGCGGGAGCGCAAGAGACCCAGTACTTC. Its translation: CASSVAAGAQETQYF. This rearrangement joins TRBV9 to TRBJ2-5, with 7 bases matching TRBD2. The V and J ends lost 0 bases and 2 bases, in that order; junction bases with no gene match: 4. This CDR3 region has 15 residues. Germline CDR1 reads SGDLS; CDR2 reads YYNGEE.

The sample holds many counts of this clonotype. The chain uses TRBV10-3 and TRBJ2-7; a weak D match, TRBD2 (5 bases). Per the germline V gene, CDR1 is ENHRY and CDR2 is SYGVKD. The CDR3 totals 13 residues. The V end was cut by 3 bases, the J end by 3 bases, with 9 bases between. The CDR3 spells CAISDPRDYEQYF. In nucleotides, the CDR3 is TGTGCCATCAGTGATCCCCGGGACTACGAGCAGTACTTC.

This clonotype was seen many times. The gene calls are TRBV7-2 and TRBJ1-1, with 7 bases matching TRBD1. Trimming took 4 bases from V and 4 from J; bases not matched to a gene: 9. The germline V gene has CDR1 SGHTA and CDR2 FQGNSA. The CDR3 runs 15 residues. CDR3 sequence reads: CASSSNRQGGTEAFF. The CDR3 DNA reads as TGTGCCAGCAGCTCAAATAGACAGGGCGGCACTGAAGCTTTCTTT.

This clonotype was counted between two and nine times. This sequence joins TRBV4-2 and TRBJ2-2; 9 bases map to TRBD2. Germline V gene lookup returns CDR1 LGHNA and CDR2 YNFKEQ. The CDR3 length is 20 residues. V lost 4 bases and J lost 5; bases outside the gene matches: 20. The DNA of the CDR3 is TGTGCCAGCAGCCTACTGAGTTTTAGCGGGGGCTCGGGATCGACCGGGGAGCTGTTTTTT. Translating gives CASSLLSFSGGSGSTGELFF.

This clonotype has a count of ten or more. The chain recombines TRBV16 with TRBJ2-3; D not resolved. Trimming took off 0 bases at V and 3 bases at J, with 7 bases between the two ends. The CDR3 covers 14 residues. Germline V gives CDR1 KGHSY, CDR2 FQNENV. DNA of the CDR3: TGTGCCAGCAGCCAATCAACTGGTACAGATACGCAGTATTTT. Translation gives CASSQSTGTDTQYF.

This clonotype was counted ten times or more. The V and J genes are TRBV5-1 and TRBJ1-2; tentative D call: TRBD1 (5 bases). V shed 0 bases and J shed 3 bases, with 9 bases lying between them. The CDR3 is 14 residues long. The V gene's germline CDR1 is SGHRS and CDR2 YFSETQ. For the CDR3, the DNA is TGCGCCAGCAGCTTGGACAGGAGTTACTATGGCTACACCTTC. Protein sequence: CASSLDRSYYGYTF.

Judged by abundance, this clonotype is medium-sized. Here the CDR3 reads CASSLFLAGGISETQYF. In DNA form, the CDR3 reads TGTGCCAGCAGCTTATTCCTAGCGGGGGGCATCTCGGAGACCCAGTACTTC. This chain uses TRBV7-2 with TRBJ2-5; TRBD2 matches 11 bases. From germline, CDR1 is SGHTA and CDR2 FQGNSA. This CDR3 has 17 residues. The V gene end was trimmed by 2 bases and the J gene end by 5 bases; junction bases not matched to a gene: 10.

This clonotype was detected ten times or more. This chain joins TRBV21-1 and TRBJ2-3; the DNA was not compared with TRBD1, the D call given in the table. TRBV21-1 is flagged as a pseudogene. This CDR3 region has 17 residues. The CDR3 bases are TGTGCCAGCAGCAAAAGGCCCCAGAGGGGGCCGGCAGATACGCAGTATTTT. Translated, it gives CASSKRPQRGPADTQYF.

This clonotype was seen at least ten times. J is TRBJ2-6 and V is TRBV12-3 or TRBV12-4; possibly TRBD2 for D (5 bases). Trimming took 5 bases from V and 1 from J, leaving 9 bases between them. CDR3 length equals 15 residues. The chain's CDR3 is CASSDGVSGANVLTF. Here the CDR3 DNA reads TGTGCCAGCAGTGACGGGGTTTCTGGGGCCAACGTCCTGACTTTC.

There are many counts of this clonotype. The rearrangement uses TRBV7-2 and TRBJ2-2; 8 bases map to TRBD2. Per germline, CDR1 SGHTA and CDR2 FQGNSA. There are 15 residues in the CDR3. V lost 2 bases to trimming and J lost 4 bases; unmatched junction nucleotides: 3. The CDR3 DNA reads TGTGCCAGCAGCTTACAGACTAGCGTCACCGGGGAGCTGTTTTTT. Translation: CASSLQTSVTGELFF.

This clonotype has a handful of counts. The CDR3 DNA sequence: TGTGCCAGCAGTTCATCAGGGTTGGGTGAGCAGTACTTC. Translated, it gives CASSSSGLGEQYF. The chain carries TRBV6-1 and TRBJ2-7; maybe TRBD1 (5 bases). From germline, CDR1 is MNHNS and CDR2 SASEGT. The CDR3 spans 13 residues. The V gene lost 5 bases and the J gene lost 7 bases, with 15 bases spanning the gap.

Many counts were recorded for this clonotype. V usage is TRBV6-5 and J usage is TRBJ2-1; D may correspond to TRBD1 or TRBD2 (5 bases each). There are 16 residues in the CDR3. The germline gives CDR1 MNHEY, CDR2 SVGAGI. The V end lost 2 bases, the J end lost 1 base, and 12 bases lay between the germline ends. The CDR3 coding sequence is TGTGCCAGCAGTTACGAAGGGACCAGATCCTACAATGAGCAGTTCTTC. Translated: CASSYEGTRSYNEQFF.

This clonotype has just a few counts. This chain links TRBV18 with TRBJ2-2; no firm D call. The CDR3 contains 14 residues. The V gene's germline CDR1 is KGHSH and CDR2 LQKENI. Between the trimmed V and J ends, which lost 1 base and 7 bases, there was a span of 10 bases. CDR3 nucleotide sequence: TGTGCCAGCTCACCACTTCGTATCGGCGGGGAGCTGTTTTTT. Its protein is CASSPLRIGGELFF.

This clonotype was observed at least ten times. The chain has TRBV30 and TRBJ1-2; 9 nucleotides agree with TRBD1. With 3 bases clipped from V and 8 bases from J, the junction kept 7 bases outside the gene matches. The CDR3 is made up of 13 amino acids. The germline V gene has CDR1 GTSNPN and CDR2 SVGIG (reference sequence). The CDR3 DNA reads as TGTGCCTGGAGCGCCGGGACAGGGCGCGGCTACACCTTC. Amino acid sequence: CAWSAGTGRGYTF.